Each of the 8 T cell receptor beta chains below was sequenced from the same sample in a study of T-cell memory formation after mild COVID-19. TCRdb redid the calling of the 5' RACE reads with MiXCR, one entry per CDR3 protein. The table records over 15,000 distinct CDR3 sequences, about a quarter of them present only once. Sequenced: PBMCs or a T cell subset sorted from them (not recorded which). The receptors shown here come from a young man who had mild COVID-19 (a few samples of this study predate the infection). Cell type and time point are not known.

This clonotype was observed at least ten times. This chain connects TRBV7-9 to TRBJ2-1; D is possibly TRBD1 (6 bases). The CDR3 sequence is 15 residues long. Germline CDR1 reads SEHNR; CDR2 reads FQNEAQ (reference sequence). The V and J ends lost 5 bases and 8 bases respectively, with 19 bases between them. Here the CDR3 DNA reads TGTGCCAGCAGCATCGGACAGCGATACCCCCATGAGCAGTTCTTC. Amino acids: CASSIGQRYPHEQFF.

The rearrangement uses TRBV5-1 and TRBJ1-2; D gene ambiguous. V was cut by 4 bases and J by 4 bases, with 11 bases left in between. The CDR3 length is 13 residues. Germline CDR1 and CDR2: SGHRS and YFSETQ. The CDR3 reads CASSQIGFYGYTF. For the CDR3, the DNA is TGCGCCAGCAGCCAGATTGGATTCTATGGCTACACCTTC.

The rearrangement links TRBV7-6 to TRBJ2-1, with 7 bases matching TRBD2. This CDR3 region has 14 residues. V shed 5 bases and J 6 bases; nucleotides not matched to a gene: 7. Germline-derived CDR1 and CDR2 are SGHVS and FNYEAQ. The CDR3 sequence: CASSLSPGGNEQFF. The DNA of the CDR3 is TGTGCCAGCAGCCTTTCCCCGGGGGGCAATGAGCAGTTCTTC.

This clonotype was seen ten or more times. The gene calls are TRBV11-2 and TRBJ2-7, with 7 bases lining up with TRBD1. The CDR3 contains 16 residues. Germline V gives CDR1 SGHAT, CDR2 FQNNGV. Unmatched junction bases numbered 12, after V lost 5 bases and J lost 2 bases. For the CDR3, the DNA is TGTGCCAGCAGCCTGGACGGACAGGAACGAACCTACGAGCAGTACTTC. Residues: CASSLDGQERTYEQYF.

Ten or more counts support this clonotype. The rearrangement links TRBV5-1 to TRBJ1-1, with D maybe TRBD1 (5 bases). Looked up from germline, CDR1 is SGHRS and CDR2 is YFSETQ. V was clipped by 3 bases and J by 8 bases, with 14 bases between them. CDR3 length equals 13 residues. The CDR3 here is CASSWKGRSEAFF. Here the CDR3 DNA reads TGCGCCAGCAGCTGGAAGGGGCGATCCGAAGCTTTCTTT. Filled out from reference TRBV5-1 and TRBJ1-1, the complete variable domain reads KAGVTQTPRYLIKTRGQQVTLSCSPISGHRSVSWYQQTPGQGLQFLFEYFSETQRNKGNFPGRFSGRQFSNSRSEMNVSTLELGDSALYLCASSWKGRSEAFFGQGTRLTVV.

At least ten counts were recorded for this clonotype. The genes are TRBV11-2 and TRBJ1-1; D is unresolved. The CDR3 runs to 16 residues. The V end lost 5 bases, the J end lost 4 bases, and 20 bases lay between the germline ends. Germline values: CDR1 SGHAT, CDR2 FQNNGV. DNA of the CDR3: TGTGCCAGCAGCGTCGGGCCTCGCCTTTTTTTCACTGAAGCTTTCTTT. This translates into CASSVGPRLFFTEAFF.

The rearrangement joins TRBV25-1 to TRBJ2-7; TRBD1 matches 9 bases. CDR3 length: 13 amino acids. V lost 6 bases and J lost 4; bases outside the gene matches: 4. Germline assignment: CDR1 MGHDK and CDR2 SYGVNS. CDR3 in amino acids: CASRDRGEYEQYF. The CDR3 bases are TGTGCCAGCAGAGACAGGGGGGAGTACGAGCAGTACTTC.

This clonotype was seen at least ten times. DNA of the CDR3: TGTGCCAGCAGCACCCAAAGACAGGCCGATAATTCACCCCTCCACTTT. It yields the protein CASSTQRQADNSPLHF. The chain has TRBV7-9 and TRBJ1-6; maybe TRBD1 (6 bases). Trimming stripped 5 bases from V and 5 bases from J, with 16 bases between. Germline lookup yields CDR1 SEHNR and CDR2 FQNEAQ (reference sequence). The CDR3 runs 16 residues.